What follows are 26 T cell receptor beta chains derived from one specimen sequenced in a study of lymphopenia after photon versus proton radiotherapy. Libraries were prepared by immunoSEQ multiplex PCR; TCRdb keeps only in-frame clonotypes and omits some of them. The repertoire holds 75,000 to 90,000 clones, with 80% to 90% as singletons. This specimen was peripheral blood, taken from a patient treated with proton-based radiotherapy. The source is a man in his fifties or sixties with pancreatic cancer.

The chain employs TRBV11-3 and TRBJ1-1; a possible D gene is TRBD1 (6 bases). Per germline, CDR1 SGHNT and CDR2 YENEEA. V gave up 4 bases and J gave up 10 bases, with 16 bases separating them. The CDR3 runs 13 residues. As DNA, the CDR3 is TGTGCCAGCAGCTCGGAAGAGGTGGGGGCAGCTTTCTTT. Protein: CASSSEEVGAAFF.

The chain has TRBV30 and TRBJ1-5; possibly TRBD1 for D (6 bases). The germline gives CDR1 GTSNPN, CDR2 SVGIG (reference sequence). V was trimmed by 2 bases and J by 1 base, leaving 12 bases between them. The CDR3 contains 15 residues. The CDR3 loop reads CAWSRKGVSNQPQHF. CDR3 coding DNA: TGTGCCTGGAGTAGGAAGGGGGTGAGCAATCAGCCCCAGCATTTT.

The chain employs TRBV4-1 and TRBJ2-4; TRBD2 matches at 8 bases. The CDR3 has 14 residues. Germline trimming cut 0 bases from V and 10 bases from J; bases unmatched to any gene: 5. Germline V gene data show CDR1 as MGHRA and CDR2 as YSYEKL. CDR3 in DNA: TGCGCCAGCAGCCAAGACAAAGGCGGGGGGATTCAGTACTTC. It codes for CASSQDKGGGIQYF.

The V and J genes are TRBV18 and TRBJ2-1; 12 nucleotides agree with TRBD2. This CDR3 is 16 amino acids long. V lost 4 bases to trimming and J lost 8 bases; unmatched junction nucleotides: 9. Germline CDR1 is KGHSH and CDR2 is LQKENI. CDR3 in DNA: TGTGCCAGCTCACAAGTGACTAGCGGGAGTTATGATGAGCAGTTCTTC. Protein: CASSQVTSGSYDEQFF.

This clone has only a few counts. This sequence joins TRBV7-9 and TRBJ1-5; unclear D gene. Trimming cost V 5 bases and J 0 bases, with 8 bases left between them. CDR3 length: 14 residues. In germline, CDR1 is SEHNR, CDR2 FQNEAQ (reference sequence). CDR3 amino acids: CASSTEGSNQPQHF. CDR3 sequence (DNA): TGTGCCAGCAGCACCGAGGGTAGCAATCAGCCCCAGCATTTT.

The CDR3 region is CASSHDGSGANVLTF. CDR3 DNA sequence: TGTGCCAGCAGTCACGACGGCTCTGGGGCCAACGTCCTGACTTTC. The V gene is TRBV6-5, the J gene TRBJ2-6; no clear D. There are 15 residues in the CDR3. Germline CDR1 reads MNHEY; CDR2 reads SVGAGI. The V end was cut by 5 bases, the J end by 0 bases, with 8 bases between.

A remark on this clone: Compared with germline, one end of the junction differs, possibly owing to a read error. The chain is built from TRBV20-1 and TRBJ1-5; a possible D gene is TRBD1 (5 bases). The CDR3 is 10 amino acids. CDR1 is DFQATT, CDR2 SNEGSKA, per germline (reference sequence). This CDR3 reads CSAGGRDLNF. CDR3 sequence (DNA): TGCAGTGCCGGGGGTAGGGACCTCAATTTT.

CDR3 DNA sequence: TGTGCCAGCAGCGCCTGGACAGTCCGCGGGGAGCTGTTTTTT. It translates to CASSAWTVRGELFF. The gene calls are TRBV7-9 and TRBJ2-2; perhaps TRBD1 as D (6 bases). The length of the CDR3 is 14 residues. Trimming removed 5 bases at V and 7 bases at J, with 14 bases between. The germline gives CDR1 SEHNR, CDR2 FQNEAQ (reference sequence).

V usage is TRBV12-2 and J usage is TRBJ2-1; TRBD2 reflects the table's D call only, with no check against the DNA. TRBV12-2 is a documented pseudogene. The CDR3 has 19 residues. The CDR3 DNA is TGTGCAAGTCGCTGTTCCGGGACTAGCGGGAGGACCTCCTACAATGAGCAGTTCTTC. It translates to CASRCSGTSGRTSYNEQFF.

This chain links TRBV10-3 with TRBJ1-5; D might be TRBD1 (6 bases). Trimming cost V 4 bases and J 5 bases, with 9 bases left between them. Germline lookup yields CDR1 ENHRY and CDR2 SYGVKD. CDR3 length: 13 amino acids. CDR3 in amino acids: CAISGGGYQPQHF. The CDR3 nucleotides are TGTGCCATCAGTGGAGGGGGATATCAGCCCCAGCATTTT.

The chain joins TRBV6-5 to TRBJ2-7; 8 bases align to TRBD2. The CDR3 consists of 13 residues. Trimming cost V 4 bases and J 3 bases; bases outside gene matches: 2. Germline-derived CDR1 and CDR2 are MNHEY and SVGAGI. CDR3 sequence (DNA): TGTGCCAGCAGTTTGACTAGCGACTACGAGCAGTACTTC. Residues: CASSLTSDYEQYF.

This rearrangement joins TRBV30 to TRBJ2-7; TRBD1 matches at 7 bases. The germline gives CDR1 GTSNPN, CDR2 SVGIG (reference sequence). CDR3 length: 12 amino acids. Losses at the gene ends were 4 bases for V and 1 base for J; bases not matched to a gene: 1. CDR3 bases: TGTGCCTGGATCAGGGGGTCCTACGAGCAGTACTTC. This encodes CAWIRGSYEQYF.

The J gene is TRBJ2-7, the V gene TRBV5-4; 7 bases fit TRBD2. Looked up from germline, CDR1 is SGHNT and CDR2 is YYREEE (reference sequence). This CDR3 comprises 14 residues. The V segment lost 4 bases and the J segment 3 bases; nucleotides outside the gene matches: 7. In nucleotides, the CDR3 is TGTGCCAGCAGCCCTAGGGGCGGGAGCTACGAGCAGTACTTC. Translating gives CASSPRGGSYEQYF.

The chain links TRBV9 to TRBJ2-3, with D possibly matching TRBD2 (6 bases). The germline gives CDR1 SGDLS, CDR2 YYNGEE. The CDR3 length is 15 residues. V was trimmed by 2 bases and J by 1 base, leaving 11 bases between them. Here the CDR3 DNA reads TGTGCCAGCAGCGTTGGGGGGTTCGGCACAGATACGCAGTATTTT. Protein: CASSVGGFGTDTQYF.

This sequence joins TRBV2 and TRBJ1-5; D is perhaps TRBD1 (5 bases). Trimming stripped 6 bases from V and 0 bases from J, with 12 bases between. This CDR3 spans 15 amino acids. CDR1 is SNHLY, CDR2 FYNNEI, per germline. CDR3 sequence reads: CASRAGSHSNQPQHF. As DNA, the CDR3 is TGTGCCAGCAGGGCAGGGTCGCATAGCAATCAGCCCCAGCATTTT.

The chain combines TRBV28 with TRBJ1-2; D is possibly TRBD1 (5 bases). The CDR3 runs to 13 residues. Germline CDR1 MDHEN, CDR2 SYDVKM. V lost 7 bases, J lost 8 bases, and 17 bases lay in between. CDR3 nucleotide sequence: TGTGCCAGCACCCCAACGGGGGGACGGGGCTACACCTTC. It specifies CASTPTGGRGYTF.

The V and J genes are TRBV7-9 and TRBJ1-6, with 7 bases fitting TRBD1. This CDR3 is built from 13 residues. Germline CDR1 SEHNR, CDR2 FQNEAQ (reference sequence). J was trimmed by 9 bases and V by 7 bases; bases with no gene match: 6. CDR3 region: CASNTGAGSPLHF. The CDR3 DNA reads TGTGCCAGCAACACAGGGGCAGGTTCACCCCTCCACTTT.

The rearrangement links TRBV5-4 to TRBJ2-5; 7 nucleotides agree with TRBD2. Germline assignment: CDR1 SGHNT and CDR2 YYREEE (reference sequence). Unmatched junction bases numbered 14, after V lost 1 base and J lost 5 bases. The CDR3 runs to 17 residues. As DNA, the CDR3 is TGTGCCAGCAGCTTGTCCGGGAAAGCCGGGACTAAGGAGACCCAGTACTTC. Translation gives CASSLSGKAGTKETQYF.

The chain is built from TRBV28 and TRBJ1-4; D is perhaps TRBD1 (5 bases). Trimming shortened V by 2 bases and J by 3 bases, and 10 bases separated the two germline ends. Per the germline V gene, CDR1 is MDHEN and CDR2 is SYDVKM. The CDR3 has 15 residues. The CDR3 spells CASSLGAAPNEKLFF. The CDR3 DNA reads as TGTGCCAGCAGTTTAGGGGCAGCGCCTAATGAAAAACTGTTTTTT.

This clone has just a few counts. J is TRBJ2-7 and V is TRBV16, with 9 bases aligning to TRBD2. The CDR3 runs 17 residues. J gave up 5 bases and V 1 base, and 12 bases lay outside the gene matches. Germline-derived CDR1 and CDR2 are KGHSY and FQNENV. The chain's CDR3 is CASSQFPAGGLRDEQYF. DNA of the CDR3: TGTGCCAGCAGCCAATTTCCGGCGGGAGGGCTGCGGGACGAGCAGTACTTC.

The chain joins TRBV2 to TRBJ1-5; 12 bases fit TRBD1. The germline V gene has CDR1 SNHLY and CDR2 FYNNEI. V lost 5 bases, J lost 1 base, and 3 bases stayed unmatched. The CDR3 covers 16 residues. The CDR3 DNA reads as TGTGCCAGCAGTTCGGGACAGGGGGCGAGCAATCAGCCCCAGCATTTT. This gives the protein CASSSGQGASNQPQHF.

The chain uses TRBV5-1 and TRBJ1-3; D remains ambiguous. Trimming stripped 8 bases from V and 3 bases from J, with 15 bases between. The V gene's germline CDR1 is SGHRS and CDR2 YFSETQ. The CDR3 spans 14 residues. The CDR3 protein is CASSAEGSGNTIYF. The CDR3 DNA sequence: TGCGCCAGTAGCGCGGAGGGAAGTGGAAACACCATATATTTT.

V gene TRBV7-2 combines with J gene TRBJ1-2; TRBD1 matches 7 bases. Germline CDR1 reads SGHTA; CDR2 reads FQGNSA. The trim removed 6 bases at V and 6 bases at J, leaving 13 bases unmatched. The CDR3 consists of 15 residues. The CDR3, as DNA: TGTGCCAGCAGTTCCCCGGACAGGTTCTGGGATGGCTACACCTTC. This translates into CASSSPDRFWDGYTF.

This sequence joins TRBV11-3 and TRBJ2-3, with 10 positions matching TRBD2. Germline values: CDR1 SGHNT, CDR2 YENEEA. The CDR3 runs to 12 residues. V shed 7 bases and J 10 bases; nucleotides not matched to a gene: 5. The CDR3 protein is CASTLGTSAQYF. As DNA, the CDR3 is TGTGCCAGCACCCTAGGGACTAGCGCGCAGTATTTT. Supplemented by reference TRBV11-3 and TRBJ2-3, the full variable domain reads EAGVVQSPRYKIIEKKQPVAFWCNPISGHNTLYWYLQNLGQGPELLIRYENEEAVDDSQLPKDRFSAERLKGVDSTLKIQPAELGDSAVYLCASTLGTSAQYFGPGTRLTVL.

V is TRBV13 and J is TRBJ2-7; the match to TRBD1 covers 8 bases. This CDR3 region has 15 residues. The J segment lost 3 bases and the V segment lost 4 bases, leaving 8 bases of the junction unmatched. The V gene's germline CDR1 is PRHDT and CDR2 FYEKMQ (reference sequence). In nucleotides, the CDR3 is TGTGCCAGCAGCTCAAAACAGGGGGGCGGCTACGAGCAGTACTTC. Encoded protein: CASSSKQGGGYEQYF.

This clone was seen more than once but under ten times. V is TRBV28 and J is TRBJ1-5; TRBD1 matches at 7 bases. The CDR3 runs to 14 residues. The V segment lost 5 bases and the J segment 6 bases; nucleotides outside the gene matches: 7. The germline CDR1 and CDR2 sequences are MDHEN and SYDVKM. CDR3 amino acids: CASSVTGVAQPQHF. The CDR3 DNA reads as TGTGCCAGCAGTGTTACAGGGGTAGCTCAGCCCCAGCATTTT.